This T cell receptor beta chain stems from a study of blood T cell repertoires in COVID-19 (dated by TCRdb to between 2020 and 2021). In terms of the full investigation: The collaborator samples originated in the United States, Italy and Spain and spanned the acute and convalescent phases of COVID-19. The prospective study material was composed of cDNA or gDNA derived from T cells, B-cell-depleted T cells, or PBMCs. The dataset comprised deeply sampled blood TCRbeta repertoires from subjects exposed to, actively infected with, or recovered from COVID-19. The repertoires were made available in a free public database intended to serve as a resource for research on the immune response to SARS-CoV-2. Samples came from the ongoing ImmuneRACE study (first 160 participants) plus 1,254 subjects from 6 global collaborators. Nearly every sample came with metadata listing a de-identified subject ID, COVID-19 status, age in years and sex. Where available, HLA class I and class II types were taken from metadata supplied by the sample provider and were not determined by assay-based typing.

This clone appeared once. This receptor's antigen is unknown. Per-base quality was not reported, and no clone a single base away is much larger than it. Enrolling through a virtual design, the prospective study's participants ranged in age from roughly 18 to 100 years and lived across 24 United States geographic areas. To assign participants to cohorts, the prospective study relied on clinical history that participants themselves reported in a screening survey and a study questionnaire. Recovered participants in ImmuneRACE Cohort 3 were defined as having two consecutive negative NP/OP PCR tests, clearance from a healthcare professional, or resolution of symptoms. In the prospective study, mobile phlebotomists collected whole blood, serum and a nasopharyngeal or oropharyngeal swab from each participant. Over an approximately two-month period, participants in the prospective study had the option of providing additional blood draws and questionnaires. Blood samples from the prospective study were shipped frozen or at room temperature prior to DNA extraction.

The CDR3 runs 14 amino acids, cysteine and phenylalanine included. Left in the record is the CDR3 DNA by itself, 42 bases read in frame from the first base. Trimming costs V 4 bases and J 7 bases, and their ends lie 14 bases apart. CDR1 SGHKS and CDR2 YYEKEE were looked up in the germline V gene (reference sequence). Broad study findings and their caveats: Clinical and demographic metadata were provided uncurated, with the amount varying by source and participant.

TCRbeta CDR3 regions were amplified from genomic DNA using the immunoSEQ Assay, a bias-controlled multiplex PCR. The study's processing was this. The number of nucleated cells in each sample was estimated by amplification of reference gene primers within the assay. To quantify the absolute abundance of each unique TCRbeta CDR3 rearrangement, sequence reads were collapsed and filtered. Productive Simpson clonality was computed per sample as the square root of Simpson's diversity index over productive rearrangements. In TCRdb, the immuneACCESS table is reduced to in-frame sequences with V and J assigned. These tables do not hold every clone; where another copy was compared, an unresolved V gene accounts for under half, and the others remain unexplained. Clone size and V and J calls were adopted from that table, with D and trimming inferred from the DNA. This sample comprises approximately 300,000 clones, about nine tenths of them detected only once. Together, the top ten hold roughly 2.6% of the sample.

The clonotype was recovered from a woman between 18 and 29 years old who had recovered from COVID-19. The sample comprised PBMCs or T cells enriched from blood (not recorded which). The V and J segments used are TRBV5-5 and TRBJ1-4; the D gene remains uncertain. CDR3 region: CASSTRGQFEKLFF. The DNA reads TGTGCCAGCAGCACTCGGGGTCAATTTGAAAAACTGTTTTTT.